The rows below give T cell receptor beta chains drawn from one sample of a study of beta chain features in type 1 diabetes. Profiled with immunoSEQ multiplex PCR; TCRdb holds only in-frame clones, not every one. Of about 300,000 clones in the sample, approximately 13% were seen once. Sequencing input: naive CD4+ T cells from blood. These receptor sequences come from a woman between 18 and 29 years old with type 1 diabetes. CDR3s include the opening cysteine and the closing phenylalanine or tryptophan. Each record gives: J gene, CDR3 length, clone size, V gene, D gene, CDR3 DNA, CDR3 protein. The D gene is left open where the match is weak. Size values are once, few and many counts, or a class for expanded clones, and some rows have none.

TRBJ1-1,15,few,TRBV28,TRBD1,TGTGCCAGCAGTCCACGGGACAGGGGTGGCACTGAAGCTTTCTTT,CASSPRDRGGTEAFF
TRBJ1-2,13,.,TRBV30,.,TGTGCCTGGAGTGTATCAGAAAACTATGGCTACACCTTC,CAWSVSENYGYTF
TRBJ2-7,15,.,TRBV6-1,TRBD1,TGTGCCAGCAGTGAAGCGCAGGGACAGGTGTACGAGCAGTACTTC,CASSEAQGQVYEQYF
TRBJ1-1,15,few,TRBV5-1,TRBD1,TGCGCCAGCAGCTATGGGGACAGACAGAACACTGAAGCTTTCTTT,CASSYGDRQNTEAFF
TRBJ1-5,15,.,TRBV5-1,.,TGCGCCAGCAGCGCTACAGGCCTTAGCAATCAGCCCCAGCATTTT,CASSATGLSNQPQHF
TRBJ1-5,13,.,TRBV5-4,.,TGTGCCAGCAGCTTCCCGGGCAATCAGCCCCAGCATTTT,CASSFPGNQPQHF
TRBJ2-1,13,few,TRBV12-5,.,TGTGCTAGTGGTTCGCTTGCCGGGGATGAGCAGTTCTTC,CASGSLAGDEQFF
TRBJ2-3,17,few,TRBV9,TRBD2,TGTGCCAGCAGCGTAGGGGGACTAGCAGGGGTGCAAGATACGCAGTATTTT,CASSVGGLAGVQDTQYF
TRBJ1-2,14,few,TRBV25-1,.,TGTGCCAGCAGCCCAACCGTAGGGGGCTATGGCTACACCTTC,CASSPTVGGYGYTF
TRBJ1-1,15,.,TRBV28,TRBD1,TGTGCCAGTTCACGGAGGGGGCAGCGAGACACTGAAGCTTTCTTT,CASSRRGQRDTEAFF
TRBJ2-3,13,few,TRBV7-3,.,TGTGCCAGCAGCCCCATTGGGGCAAATACGCAGTATTTT,CASSPIGANTQYF
TRBJ1-1,11,.,TRBV20-1,.,TGCAGTGCTAGGGAGGACACTGAAGCTTTCTTT,CSAREDTEAFF
TRBJ1-1,13,.,TRBV29-1,TRBD1,TGCAGCGTGGGACAGGGGAAGAACACTGAAGCTTTCTTT,CSVGQGKNTEAFF
TRBJ2-6,16,.,TRBV19,.,TGTGCCAGTAGTATTCCCCTTTTCTCTGGGGCCAACGTCCTGACTTTC,CASSIPLFSGANVLTF
TRBJ2-2,12,few,TRBV29-1,.,TGCAGCGTTGGGGTAGGGGCCGGGGAGCTGTTTTTT,CSVGVGAGELFF
TRBJ2-3,13,few,TRBV5-4,TRBD1,TGTGCCAGCAGCTTGACAGGGGGCAATACGCAGTATTTT,CASSLTGGNTQYF
TRBJ1-5,14,.,TRBV27,.,TGTGCCAGCAGTCACGGGGGGAGCAATCAGCCCCAGCATTTT,CASSHGGSNQPQHF
TRBJ1-1,14,.,TRBV11-2,TRBD1,TGTGCCAGCAGCCCTTGGACAGGCCTCACTGAAGCTTTCTTT,CASSPWTGLTEAFF
TRBJ2-7,16,.,TRBV5-1,TRBD1,TGCGCCAGCAGCTTGAGAGGGGACAGGGGTCATCGGGAGCAGTACTTC,CASSLRGDRGHREQYF
TRBJ2-7,16,few,TRBV5-4,.,TGTGCCAGCAGCTTGGCTCCAGGCGGGGCGTCCTACGAGCAGTACTTC,CASSLAPGGASYEQYF
TRBJ2-1,14,.,TRBV7-2,TRBD2,TGTGCCAGCAGCTTAGGCCTAGCGGGGACGCCACAGTTCTTC,CASSLGLAGTPQFF
TRBJ2-7,13,.,TRBV6-5,.,TGTGCCAGCAGCCACAGGGTAACCTACGAGCAGTACTTC,CASSHRVTYEQYF
TRBJ1-5,16,.,TRBV28,.,TGTGCCAGCAGTTTTCAGGGGAAGTATAGCAATCAGCCCCAGCATTTT,CASSFQGKYSNQPQHF
TRBJ2-6,14,few,TRBV7-2,TRBD1,TGTGCCAGCAGCACAGGGGATGGGGCCAACGTCCTGACTTTC,CASSTGDGANVLTF
TRBJ2-1,17,.,TRBV18,TRBD2,TGTGCCAGCTCACCCGGACTAGCGGGAAGAACCTACAATGAGCAGTTCTTC,CASSPGLAGRTYNEQFF
TRBJ2-3,14,few,TRBV14,.,TGTGCCAGCAGCCTGGGAGGAGGCACAGATACGCAGTATTTT,CASSLGGGTDTQYF
TRBJ2-1,16,few,TRBV10-3,TRBD2,TGTGCCATCAGTGAGTCTACTAGCGGGAAGGGAGGCTCAGAGTTCTTC,CAISESTSGKGGSEFF
TRBJ1-2,13,.,TRBV28,TRBD1,TGTGCCAGCAGGGGGACAGGCGATTATGGCTACACCTTC,CASRGTGDYGYTF
TRBJ1-1,16,.,TRBV11-2,.,TGTGCCAGCAGCCCACCATTGAGGAGCGATCTGAGTGAAGCTTTCTTT,CASSPPLRSDLSEAFF
TRBJ2-5,14,few,TRBV25-1,.,TGTGCCAGCAGTGAATATCGTCGCCAAGAGACCCAGTACTTC,CASSEYRRQETQYF
TRBJ2-3,14,.,TRBV5-1,.,TGCGCCAGCAGCTTGGTTACTCGGACAGATACGCAGTATTTT,CASSLVTRTDTQYF
TRBJ2-1,17,few,TRBV11-3,TRBD2,TGTGCCAGCAGCTCAGGACTAGCGGGAGGCCTCTACAATGAGCAGTTCTTC,CASSSGLAGGLYNEQFF
TRBJ2-7,14,many,TRBV7-2,.,TGTGCCAGCAGCTTAGGGGGCGGGATGTACGAGCAGTACTTC,CASSLGGGMYEQYF
TRBJ1-5,13,.,TRBV2,.,TGTGCCAGCGGTCGTGGTCAGGGTCAGCCCCAGCATTTT,CASGRGQGQPQHF
TRBJ2-1,14,.,TRBV5-4,.,TGTGCCAGCAGCTTGGGGCCAAACTACAATGAGCAGTTCTTC,CASSLGPNYNEQFF
TRBJ2-4,17,few,TRBV4-1,.,TGCGCCAGCAGCCAAGATCGTACCAGGTTGGCCAAAAACATTCAGTACTTC,CASSQDRTRLAKNIQYF
TRBJ2-7,12,.,TRBV28,.,TGTGCCAGCAGAACAGGCCATGCCGAGCAGTACTTC,CASRTGHAEQYF
TRBJ2-1,16,.,TRBV27,TRBD2,TGTGCCAGCGGCCGCTATAGCGGGAGTTTCTACAATGAGCAGTTCTTC,CASGRYSGSFYNEQFF
TRBJ2-3,17,many,TRBV4-3,.,TGCGCCAGCAGCCAAGATCTTGGAGGGGCCGGGTTGGATACGCAGTATTTT,CASSQDLGGAGLDTQYF
TRBJ1-1,14,few,TRBV28,TRBD1,TGTGCCAGCAGCTCCGGACAGGGGAGCACTGAAGCTTTCTTT,CASSSGQGSTEAFF
TRBJ2-1,15,.,TRBV5-1,TRBD2,TGCGCCAGCAGCTTGGGACTAGCGGGAGTGAATGAGCAGTTCTTC,CASSLGLAGVNEQFF
TRBJ2-5,13,.,TRBV30,TRBD2,TGTGCCTGGAGCCAAGCGGGAGAAGGGACCCAGTACTTC,CAWSQAGEGTQYF
TRBJ2-7,14,few,TRBV28,.,TGTGCCAGCAGTTTAGCGGGACGAGCCTACGAGCAGTACTTC,CASSLAGRAYEQYF
TRBJ1-2,15,.,TRBV7-2,TRBD1,TGTGCCAGCAGGCTTAGCGGGACAGGGGGTAATGGCTACACCTTC,CASRLSGTGGNGYTF
TRBJ2-7,17,few,TRBV7-9,.,TGTGCCAGCAGCTTCCCTCCCCGGGACACAGTATCCTACGAGCAGTACTTC,CASSFPPRDTVSYEQYF
TRBJ2-3,15,.,TRBV11-3,.,TGTGCCAGCAGCCCTGGGCAGCGGAGCACAGATACGCAGTATTTT,CASSPGQRSTDTQYF
TRBJ1-2,15,.,TRBV18,.,TGTGCCAGCTCAGGTGTCGCAGGGTCAATCGATGGCTACACCTTC,CASSGVAGSIDGYTF
TRBJ2-1,15,few,TRBV14,TRBD2,TGTGCCAGCAGCCCTGGACTAGCGTGGGGCGATGAGCAGTTCTTC,CASSPGLAWGDEQFF
TRBJ2-7,14,.,TRBV27,.,TGTGCCAGCAGCGGAGGGACAGCGGCCTACGAGCAGTACTTC,CASSGGTAAYEQYF
TRBJ2-2,18,few,TRBV19,TRBD2,TGTGCCAGTAGTAGAGGACTAGCGGGAGGTCTGGTTACCGGGGAGCTGTTTTTT,CASSRGLAGGLVTGELFF
TRBJ2-5,15,.,TRBV5-6,.,TGTGCCAGCAGCTTGGGGTGGCCGTACCAAGAGACCCAGTACTTC,CASSLGWPYQETQYF
TRBJ1-1,16,.,TRBV9,.,TGTGCCAGCAGAGCCCCGTCCTCAGGGGCGAACACTGAAGCTTTCTTT,CASRAPSSGANTEAFF
TRBJ2-6,18,.,TRBV28,TRBD1,TGTGCCAGCAGCCCCCGACAGGGAAAAGGCTCTGGGGCCAACGTCCTGACTTTC,CASSPRQGKGSGANVLTF
TRBJ2-2,15,few,TRBV4-3,.,TGCGCCAGCAGCCAAGACAGGGCGAACACCGGGGAGCTGTTTTTT,CASSQDRANTGELFF
TRBJ2-1,16,.,TRBV14,TRBD2,TGTGCCAGCAGACTTGCAGGGACTAGCGGGAACAATGAGCAGTTCTTC,CASRLAGTSGNNEQFF
TRBJ2-7,16,few,TRBV7-2,TRBD2,TGTGCCAGCAGCACAGAGGGAGGGAACCGAATCTACGAGCAGTACTTC,CASSTEGGNRIYEQYF
TRBJ2-1,13,.,TRBV5-8,.,TGTGCCAGCAGCCCGTGGGCTTCCGATGAGCAGTTCTTC,CASSPWASDEQFF
TRBJ2-3,13,.,TRBV19,.,TGTGCCAGTAGTAGGACAGTAAAAGATACGCAGTATTTT,CASSRTVKDTQYF
TRBJ2-5,16,few,TRBV7-9,TRBD2,TGTGCCAGCAGCTTAGGGACTAGCGGGAGTTCAGAGACCCAGTACTTC,CASSLGTSGSSETQYF
TRBJ2-1,15,.,TRBV7-9,TRBD1,TGTGCCAGCAGCCCCCTCGGGACAGGGTTCAATGAGCAGTTCTTC,CASSPLGTGFNEQFF